What follows are 2 T cell receptor beta chains derived from one specimen sequenced in a study of regulatory T cells in long-lasting Graves disease. With iRepertoire HTBI primers and Arm-PCR of CDR3 regions, TCR beta libraries were built. TCRdb re-called the multiplex PCR reads through MiXCR, storing one row per CDR3 protein. The sample gives approximately 480,000 distinct CDR3 sequences, around 15% of which show up once; about 12% is in the top ten. The time point was: newly diagnosed GD, antithyroid drugs for less than 3 months. RNA isolated from PBMCs was used to make the TCR library. These data also featured in a second study, about T cells in Graves' hyperthyroidism and ophthalmopathy.

The sample was peripheral blood mononuclear cells (PBMCs), taken at new diagnosis, from a patient treated with antithyroid drugs. These receptors all stem from a man between 35 and 55 years old with Graves disease.

This clonotype has more than one count but fewer than ten. A single base separates this from a much larger clone, so it may be a read error. CDR3 sequence (DNA): TGCAGTGCTGGGGGAGCTAGCGGGACTTCCGATGAGCAGTTCTTC. Translation gives CSAGGASGTSDEQFF. The gene calls are TRBV20-1 and TRBJ2-5; 9 bases align to TRBD2. The tail of the sequence fits TRBJ2-1 better, so the J call may be wrong. The CDR3 length is 15 residues. The germline CDR1 and CDR2 sequences are DFQATT and SNEGSKA (reference sequence).

Comments on this clonotype: Given a much more abundant clone one base away, this may be a read error. This chain links TRBV28 with TRBJ2-7; TRBD2 matches 12 bases. CDR3 size: 18 residues. V gave up 6 bases and J gave up 7 bases; unmatched junction bases: 19. From germline, CDR1 is MDHEN and CDR2 SYDVKM. The CDR3 DNA reads TGTGCCAGCAGCCGGCCGACGTTCCTAGCGGGAGGGTACAATGAGCAGTACTTC. It specifies CASSRPTFLAGGYNEQYF.